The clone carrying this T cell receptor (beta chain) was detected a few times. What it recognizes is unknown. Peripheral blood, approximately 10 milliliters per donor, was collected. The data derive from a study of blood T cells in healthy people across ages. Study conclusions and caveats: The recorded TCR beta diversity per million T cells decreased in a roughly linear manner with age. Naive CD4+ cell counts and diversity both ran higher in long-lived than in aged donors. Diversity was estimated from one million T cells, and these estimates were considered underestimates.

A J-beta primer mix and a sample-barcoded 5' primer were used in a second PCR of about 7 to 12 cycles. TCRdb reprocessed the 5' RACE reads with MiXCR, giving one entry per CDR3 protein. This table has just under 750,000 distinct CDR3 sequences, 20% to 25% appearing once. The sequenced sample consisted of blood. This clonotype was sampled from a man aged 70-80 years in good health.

The DNA for the CDR3 is TGTGCCAGCAGCTTAGGGGACAGGGGGCACCAAGAGACCCAGTACTTC. Translated, it gives CASSLGDRGHQETQYF. This sequence joins TRBV7-6 and TRBJ2-5, with TRBD1 matching over 12 bases. With 1 base clipped from V and 0 bases from J, the junction kept 0 bases outside the gene matches. The V gene's germline CDR1 is SGHVS and CDR2 FNYEAQ. The CDR3 has 16 residues.